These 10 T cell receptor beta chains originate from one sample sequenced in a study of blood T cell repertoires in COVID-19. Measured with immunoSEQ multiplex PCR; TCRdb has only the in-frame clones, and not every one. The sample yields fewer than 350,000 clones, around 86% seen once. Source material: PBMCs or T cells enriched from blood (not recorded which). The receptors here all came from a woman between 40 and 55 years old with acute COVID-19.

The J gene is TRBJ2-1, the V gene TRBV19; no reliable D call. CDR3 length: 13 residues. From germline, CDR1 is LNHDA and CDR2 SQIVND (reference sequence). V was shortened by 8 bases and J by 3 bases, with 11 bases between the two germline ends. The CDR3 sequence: CASARRGYNEQFF. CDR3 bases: TGTGCCAGTGCGCGGCGCGGCTACAATGAGCAGTTCTTC.

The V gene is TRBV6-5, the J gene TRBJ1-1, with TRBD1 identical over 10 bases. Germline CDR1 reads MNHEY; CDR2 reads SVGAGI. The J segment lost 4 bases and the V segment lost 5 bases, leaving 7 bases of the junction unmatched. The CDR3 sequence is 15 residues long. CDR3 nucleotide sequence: TGTGCCAGCAGTCCTTGGGACAGGGGATTCACTGAAGCTTTCTTT. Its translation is CASSPWDRGFTEAFF.

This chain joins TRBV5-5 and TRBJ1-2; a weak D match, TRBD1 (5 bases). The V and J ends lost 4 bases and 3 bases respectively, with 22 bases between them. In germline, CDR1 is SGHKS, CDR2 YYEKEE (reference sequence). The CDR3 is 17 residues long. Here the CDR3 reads CASSGDFLQGRDYGYTF. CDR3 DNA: TGTGCCAGCAGCGGGGACTTTTTGCAGGGCCGTGACTATGGCTACACCTTC.

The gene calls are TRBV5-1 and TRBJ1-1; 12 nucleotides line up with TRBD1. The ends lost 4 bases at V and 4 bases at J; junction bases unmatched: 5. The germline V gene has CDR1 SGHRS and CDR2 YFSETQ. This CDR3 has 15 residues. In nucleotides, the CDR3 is TGCGCCAGCAGCACGGGACAGGGGGCGGTCACTGAAGCTTTCTTT. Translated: CASSTGQGAVTEAFF.

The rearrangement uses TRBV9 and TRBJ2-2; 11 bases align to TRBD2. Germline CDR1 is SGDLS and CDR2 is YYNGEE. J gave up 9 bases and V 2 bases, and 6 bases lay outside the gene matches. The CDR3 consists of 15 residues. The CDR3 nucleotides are TGTGCCAGCAGCGTGACGACTAGCGGGGCTAGGGAGCTGTTTTTT. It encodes CASSVTTSGARELFF.

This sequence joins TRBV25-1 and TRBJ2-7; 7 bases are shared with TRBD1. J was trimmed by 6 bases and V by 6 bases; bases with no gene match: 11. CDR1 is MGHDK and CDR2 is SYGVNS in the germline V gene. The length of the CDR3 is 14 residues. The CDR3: CASSRGSGSGEQYF. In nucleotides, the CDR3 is TGTGCCAGCAGCAGGGGGAGTGGGTCTGGCGAGCAGTACTTC.

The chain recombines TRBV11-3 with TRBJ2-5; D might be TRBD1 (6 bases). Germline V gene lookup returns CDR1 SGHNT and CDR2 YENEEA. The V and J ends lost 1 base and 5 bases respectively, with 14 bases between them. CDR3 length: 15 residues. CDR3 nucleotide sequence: TGTGCCAGCAGCTTAGGCCCTACAGGGACGGAGACCCAGTACTTC. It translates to CASSLGPTGTETQYF.

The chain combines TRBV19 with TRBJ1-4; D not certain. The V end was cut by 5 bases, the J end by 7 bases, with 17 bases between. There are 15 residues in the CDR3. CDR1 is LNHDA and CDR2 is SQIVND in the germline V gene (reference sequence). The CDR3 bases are TGTGCCAGTAGTCCCGGTCTCGGGGAGCGTGAAAAACTGTTTTTT. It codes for CASSPGLGEREKLFF. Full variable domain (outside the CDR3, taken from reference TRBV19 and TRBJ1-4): DGGITQSPKYLFRKEGQNVTLSCEQNLNHDAMYWYRQDPGQGLRLIYYSQIVNDFQKGDIAEGYSVSREKKESFPLTVTSAQKNPTAFYLCASSPGLGEREKLFFGSGTQLSVL.

CDR3 residues: CASSSSRGQDPYEQYF. The CDR3, as DNA: TGTGCCAGCAGCTCAAGTCGTGGACAGGACCCCTACGAGCAGTACTTC. J is TRBJ2-7 and V is TRBV5-4, with 7 bases that match TRBD1. The CDR3 has 16 residues. The germline CDR1 and CDR2 sequences are SGHNT and YYREEE (reference sequence). J lost 2 bases, V lost 3 bases, and 11 bases had no gene match.

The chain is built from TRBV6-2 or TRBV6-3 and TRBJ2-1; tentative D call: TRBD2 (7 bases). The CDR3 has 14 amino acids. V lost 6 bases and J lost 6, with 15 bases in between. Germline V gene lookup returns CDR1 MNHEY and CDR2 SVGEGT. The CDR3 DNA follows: TGTGCCAGCAGACCTGGGGGGGCAACCAATGAGCAGTTCTTC. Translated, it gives CASRPGGATNEQFF.